This T cell receptor (beta chain) was observed in a study of blood T cell repertoires in COVID-19. Methods used by the authors: The authors estimated nucleated cell counts from reference gene primer amplification. Clones were sequenced by immunoSEQ multiplex PCR, and TCRdb holds only the in-frame ones, with some missing. The V and J calls and clone size are taken from that table; D and trimming were inferred from the DNA. The sample lists about 260,000 clones, approximately 79% seen once, with under 4.5% in the top ten. Unmatched junction bases numbered 7, after V lost 0 bases and J lost 3 bases. CDR3 length: 17 amino acids. Germline V gene lookup returns CDR1 LGHNA and CDR2 YNFKEQ.

The sequenced sample was PBMCs or T cells enriched from blood (not recorded which). The clonotype was recovered from a man aged 25 to 40 with acute COVID-19. This rearrangement joins TRBV4-2 to TRBJ2-2; TRBD2 matches 7 bases. CDR3 sequence (DNA): TGTGCCAGCAGCCAAGAGGGGAGGGGTTCGTACACCGGGGAGCTGTTTTTT. It specifies CASSQEGRGSYTGELFF.